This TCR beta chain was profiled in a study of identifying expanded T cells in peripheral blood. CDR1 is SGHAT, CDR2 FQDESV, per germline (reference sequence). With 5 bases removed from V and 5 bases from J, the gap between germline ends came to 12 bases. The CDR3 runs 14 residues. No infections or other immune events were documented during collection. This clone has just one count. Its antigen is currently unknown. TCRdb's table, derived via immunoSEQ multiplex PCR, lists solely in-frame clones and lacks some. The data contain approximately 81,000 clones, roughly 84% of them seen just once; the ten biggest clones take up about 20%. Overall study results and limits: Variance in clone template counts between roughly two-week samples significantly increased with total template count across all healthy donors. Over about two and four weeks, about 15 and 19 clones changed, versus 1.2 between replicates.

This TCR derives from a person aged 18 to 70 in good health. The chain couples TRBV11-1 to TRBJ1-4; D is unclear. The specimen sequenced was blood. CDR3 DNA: TGTGCCAGCAGCCCGACTGACCGAAATGAAAAACTGTTTTTT. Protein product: CASSPTDRNEKLFF.